This is a list of T cell receptor beta chains from one sample in a study of blood T cells in healthy people across ages. TCRdb processed the 5' RACE reads anew with MiXCR; each CDR3 protein has one entry. The sample consists of more than 800,000 distinct CDR3 sequences, less than 35% of them appearing once. The sample was blood. All receptors come from a woman aged 80 or over in good health. Each CDR3 is given with its conserved first and last residue. The D gene is left open where the match is weak. The size entry is marked missing in some rows and otherwise reads once, few, many or a size class.

V: TRBV21-1; D: -; size: few; J: TRBJ1-2; CDR3: CASSKHYRDRDYGYTF; DNA: TGTGCCAGCAGCAAACATTACAGGGACAGAGACTATGGCTACACCTTC
V: TRBV6-5; D: -; size: many; J: TRBJ2-1; CDR3: CASSYRGVRNEQFF; DNA: TGTGCCAGCAGTTACAGAGGGGTACGCAATGAGCAGTTCTTC
V: TRBV6-5; D: -; size: many; J: TRBJ2-1; CDR3: CASSSSIGSYNEQFF; DNA: TGTGCCAGCAGTTCGTCCATCGGCTCCTACAATGAGCAGTTCTTC
V: TRBV6-6; D: -; size: -; J: TRBJ1-2; CDR3: CTSSPSDRTYGYTF; DNA: TGTACCAGCAGCCCCTCGGACAGAACCTATGGCTACACCTTC
V: TRBV12-3/TRBV12-4; D: TRBD1; size: many; J: TRBJ2-3; CDR3: CASSLRDRAFTDTQYF; DNA: TGTGCCAGCAGTCTCCGGGACAGGGCTTTCACAGATACGCAGTATTTT
V: TRBV20-1; D: TRBD1; size: few; J: TRBJ1-6; CDR3: CSARDQYEGANSPLHF; DNA: TGCAGTGCTAGAGATCAGTACGAGGGGGCTAATTCACCCCTCCACTTT
V: TRBV12-3/TRBV12-4; D: TRBD1; size: -; J: TRBJ2-2; CDR3: CASRDRARDTGELFF; DNA: TGTGCCAGCAGGGACAGGGCTCGGGACACCGGGGAGCTGTTTTTT
V: TRBV7-9; D: TRBD2; size: -; J: TRBJ2-1; CDR3: CASSSASSGAYNEQFF; DNA: TGTGCCAGCAGCTCAGCATCTAGCGGCGCCTACAATGAGCAGTTCTTC
V: TRBV6-5; D: -; size: -; J: TRBJ1-6; CDR3: CASSLPRRGSSYNSPLHF; DNA: TGTGCCAGCAGTTTACCCAGGCGGGGGAGCTCCTATAATTCACCCCTCCACTTT
V: TRBV28; D: -; size: many; J: TRBJ2-7; CDR3: CASPPRGLGLGYYEQYF; DNA: TGTGCCAGCCCCCCCCGGGGTCTGGGCCTCGGGTACTACGAGCAGTACTTC
V: TRBV10-2; D: -; size: -; J: TRBJ1-2; CDR3: CASSETVNYGYIF; DNA: TGCGCCAGCAGCGAGACGGTGAACTATGGCTACATCTTC
V: TRBV7-8; D: -; size: -; J: TRBJ1-2; CDR3: CASSLLPQGITNYGYTF; DNA: TGTGCCAGCAGCTTATTGCCCCAGGGGATTACGAACTATGGCTACACCTTC
V: TRBV18; D: TRBD1; size: -; J: TRBJ1-1; CDR3: CASLPGTGDTEAFF; DNA: TGTGCCAGCTTACCCGGGACAGGGGACACTGAAGCTTTCTTT
V: TRBV4-3; D: -; size: many; J: TRBJ1-2; CDR3: CASSQDGYGQKLNYGYTF; DNA: TGCGCCAGCAGCCAAGATGGTTATGGACAGAAATTAAACTATGGCTACACCTTC
V: TRBV9; D: -; size: many; J: TRBJ1-1; CDR3: CASSVGVGRTNTEAFF; DNA: TGTGCCAGCAGCGTAGGGGTGGGGAGGACGAACACTGAAGCTTTCTTT
V: TRBV5-1; D: -; size: -; J: TRBJ2-7; CDR3: CASSFGRSSYNEQYF; DNA: TGCGCCAGCAGCTTCGGGAGAAGCTCTTACAATGAGCAGTACTTC
V: TRBV18; D: -; size: -; J: TRBJ1-1; CDR3: CASSPRQGRSEAFF; DNA: TGTGCCAGCTCTCCCAGACAAGGAAGGTCTGAAGCTTTCTTT
V: TRBV11-2; D: TRBD1; size: many; J: TRBJ2-7; CDR3: CASTQTGLTYEQYF; DNA: TGTGCCAGCACCCAGACAGGGCTAACCTACGAGCAGTACTTC
V: TRBV12-3/TRBV12-4; D: -; size: -; J: TRBJ1-6; CDR3: CASTGRDSYNSPRHF; DNA: TGTGCCAGCACCGGACGCGACTCCTATAATTCACCCCGTCACTTT
V: TRBV7-9; D: -; size: many; J: TRBJ2-7; CDR3: CASSPSWARTYEQYF; DNA: TGTGCCAGCAGCCCCTCGTGGGCCAGGACCTACGAGCAGTACTTC
V: TRBV6-5; D: -; size: many; J: TRBJ2-6; CDR3: CASSYNPFGARSGANVLTF; DNA: TGTGCCAGCAGTTACAACCCGTTCGGGGCGCGGTCCGGGGCCAACGTCCTGACTTTC
V: TRBV7-8; D: TRBD2; size: many; J: TRBJ2-1; CDR3: CASSLGVFSGGAHNEQFF; DNA: TGTGCCAGCAGCTTAGGGGTCTTTAGCGGGGGGGCCCACAATGAGCAGTTCTTC
V: TRBV20-1; D: TRBD2; size: few; J: TRBJ2-7; CDR3: CSAFSSGVGYNEQYF; DNA: TGCAGTGCTTTTTCTAGCGGGGTGGGCTACAATGAGCAGTACTTC